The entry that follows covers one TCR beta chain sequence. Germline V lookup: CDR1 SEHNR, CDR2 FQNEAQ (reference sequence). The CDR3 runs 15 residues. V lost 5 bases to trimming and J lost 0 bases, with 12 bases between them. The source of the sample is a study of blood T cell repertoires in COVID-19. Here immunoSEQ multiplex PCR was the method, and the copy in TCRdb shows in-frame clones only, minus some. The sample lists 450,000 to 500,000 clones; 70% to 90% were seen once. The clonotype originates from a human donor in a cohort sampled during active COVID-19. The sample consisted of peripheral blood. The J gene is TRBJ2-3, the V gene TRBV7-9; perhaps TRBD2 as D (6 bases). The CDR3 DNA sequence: TGTGCCAGCAGCGTACGGGGGTCTAGCACAGATACGCAGTATTTT. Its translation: CASSVRGSSTDTQYF.